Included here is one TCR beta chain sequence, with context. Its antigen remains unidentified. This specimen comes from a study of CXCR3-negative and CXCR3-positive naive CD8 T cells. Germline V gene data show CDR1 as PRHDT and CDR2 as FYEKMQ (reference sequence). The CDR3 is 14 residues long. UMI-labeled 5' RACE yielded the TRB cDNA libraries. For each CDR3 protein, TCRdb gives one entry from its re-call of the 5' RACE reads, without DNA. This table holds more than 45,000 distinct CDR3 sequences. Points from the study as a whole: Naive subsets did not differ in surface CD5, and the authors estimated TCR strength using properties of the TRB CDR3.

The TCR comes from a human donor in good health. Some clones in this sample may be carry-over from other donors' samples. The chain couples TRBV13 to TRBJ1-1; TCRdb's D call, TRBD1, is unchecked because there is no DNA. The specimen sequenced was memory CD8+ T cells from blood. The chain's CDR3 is CASSLSMDRTEAFF. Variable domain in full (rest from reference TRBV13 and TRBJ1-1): AAGVIQSPRHLIKEKRETATLKCYPIPRHDTVYWYQQGPGQDPQFLISFYEKMQSDKGSIPDRFSAQQFSDYHSELNMSSLELGDSALYFCASSLSMDRTEAFFGQGTRLTVV.